The 29 T cell receptor beta chains presented below share a single source sample, sequenced in a study of vaccination and CD4 T cells after COVID-19. Treatment defined: roughly 10-day PBMC culture with coronavirus spike peptide pools or control peptides (ViraFEST assay). The antigens these receptors bind are not known. The Oncomine TCR Beta short-read assay was applied to DNA of cultured CD4+ T cells. TCRdb itself ran the PCR reads through MiXCR, one entry per CDR3 protein. The sample has approximately 21,000 distinct CDR3 sequences, 52% seen once; the top ten hold about 7.2%. Sequencing was carried out using CD4+ T cells from blood, cultured in vitro. The origin of the receptors is a human donor who had recovered from COVID-19.

This clonotype was picked up a small number of times. The CDR3 loop reads CASSLAGKDSPLHF. Written as DNA, the CDR3 is TGCGCCAGCAGCTTGGCAGGGAAAGACTCACCCCTCCACTTT. The V call is TRBV5-1, the J call TRBJ1-6; D possibly corresponds to TRBD1 (5 bases). Germline V gives CDR1 SGHRS, CDR2 YFSETQ. The germline V and J ends were trimmed by 0 bases and 10 bases, with 11 bases remaining between them. CDR3 length equals 14 residues.

V gene TRBV20-1 combines with J gene TRBJ1-1, with D possibly being TRBD1 (6 bases). Trimming removed 5 bases from V and 4 bases from J, with 17 bases in between. The CDR3 loop spans 14 amino acids. CDR1 and CDR2 from the germline V gene are DFQATT and SNEGSKA (reference sequence). The DNA of the CDR3 is TGCAGTGCTGATAACAGGGATGCGGTCACTGAAGCTTTCTTT. It encodes CSADNRDAVTEAFF.

The chain links TRBV4-2 to TRBJ2-3; the D is unclear. V dropped 6 bases and J dropped 0 bases, with 13 bases sitting between them. Germline V gene lookup returns CDR1 LGHNA and CDR2 YNFKEQ. The CDR3 length is 15 residues. The CDR3 nucleotides read TGTGCCAGCAGGGGAAACCCGACTAGCACAGATACGCAGTATTTT. Protein: CASRGNPTSTDTQYF.

In its sample, this clonotype was seen a few times. The chain has TRBV19 and TRBJ1-1; TRBD1 aligns across 7 bases. CDR1 is LNHDA and CDR2 is SQIVND in the germline V gene (reference sequence). V shed 5 bases, J shed 4 bases, and the junction held 10 bases outside the gene matches. The CDR3 has 15 amino acids. As DNA, the CDR3 is TGTGCCAGTAGTGCTCCAACAGGGGTTCGCACTGAAGCTTTCTTT. Amino acid sequence: CASSAPTGVRTEAFF.

The chain carries TRBV7-3 and TRBJ2-2; D is perhaps TRBD1 (6 bases). CDR3 length: 13 residues. V was pared by 1 base and J by 8 bases, with 8 bases between. Germline CDR1 reads SGHTA; CDR2 reads FQGTGA. The DNA for the CDR3 is TGTGCCAGCAGCTTAATAGGGGGAGGGGAGCTGTTTTTT. Its protein is CASSLIGGGELFF.

The chain uses TRBV6-1 and TRBJ2-7, with D perhaps matching TRBD1 (6 bases). V was trimmed by 5 bases and J by 2 bases, leaving 10 bases between them. This CDR3 is 13 amino acids long. Looked up from germline, CDR1 is MNHNS and CDR2 is SASEGT. The CDR3 DNA is TGTGCCAGCAGTCCAACAGGGCCCTACGAGCAGTACTTC. Translation: CASSPTGPYEQYF.

This clonotype was detected only a few times. The gene calls are TRBV27 and TRBJ1-6; D is ambiguous. V lost 9 bases to trimming and J lost 7 bases, with 19 bases between them. This CDR3 has 15 amino acids. CDR1 is MNHEY, CDR2 SMNVEV, per germline (reference sequence). The CDR3 bases are TGTGCCAGTATGAATTCGGGCCGAGGGAATTCACCCCTCCACTTT. Residues: CASMNSGRGNSPLHF.

The CDR3 spells CASSLAPLRSGGIQETQYF. In nucleotides, the CDR3 is TGTGCCAGCAGCTTAGCACCCCTCAGGAGCGGGGGCATACAAGAGACCCAGTACTTC. The chain joins TRBV7-2 to TRBJ2-5, with 8 bases matching TRBD2. V lost 0 bases to trimming and J lost 2 bases; unmatched junction nucleotides: 14. CDR1 is SGHTA, CDR2 FQGNSA, per germline. There are 19 residues in the CDR3. Looking up the rest from reference TRBV7-2 and TRBJ2-5 gives the full variable domain: GAGVSQSPSNKVTEKGKDVELRCDPISGHTALYWYRQSLGQGLEFLIYFQGNSAPDKSGLPSDRFSAERTGGSVSTLTIQRTQQEDSAVYLCASSLAPLRSGGIQETQYFGPGTRLLVL.

This chain joins TRBV6-5 and TRBJ2-3, with TRBD2 matching over 7 bases. The CDR3 totals 17 residues. The J segment lost 3 bases and the V segment lost 2 bases, leaving 11 bases of the junction unmatched. Germline assignment: CDR1 MNHEY and CDR2 SVGAGI. The CDR3 is CASSYRGGVIRTDTQYF. CDR3 sequence (DNA): TGTGCCAGCAGTTACAGGGGAGGGGTAATAAGGACAGATACGCAGTATTTT.

The V call is TRBV6-2 or TRBV6-3, the J call TRBJ2-7, with D maybe TRBD2 (5 bases). CDR3 length: 13 residues. V gave up 8 bases and J gave up 3 bases, with 14 bases separating them. The germline gives CDR1 MNHEY, CDR2 SVGEGT. CDR3 nucleotide sequence: TGTGCCAGCGATCGGACGGGATACTACGAGCAGTACTTC. Amino acid sequence: CASDRTGYYEQYF.

The chain employs TRBV10-3 and TRBJ1-1; 8 positions match TRBD1. Germline CDR1 and CDR2: ENHRY and SYGVKD. The trim removed 4 bases at V and 4 bases at J, leaving 2 bases unmatched. The CDR3 has 13 residues. The CDR3 reads CAISVDRGTEAFF. Written as DNA, the CDR3 is TGTGCCATCAGTGTAGACAGGGGCACTGAAGCTTTCTTT.

This clonotype was seen more than once but under ten times. The V and J genes are TRBV15 and TRBJ1-1, with TRBD1 matching over 9 bases. V gave up 6 bases and J gave up 0 bases; unmatched junction bases: 11. The CDR3 runs 17 residues. The V gene's germline CDR1 is LNHNV and CDR2 YYDKDF (reference sequence). The CDR3 DNA reads as TGTGCCACCAGAAGACCGGGGACAGGGATGATGAACACTGAAGCTTTCTTT. Amino acids: CATRRPGTGMMNTEAFF.

V usage is TRBV7-2 and J usage is TRBJ2-7, with TRBD2 matching over 8 bases. This CDR3 contains 15 residues. Germline CDR1 and CDR2: SGHTA and FQGNSA. J lost 2 bases, V lost 3 bases, and 6 bases had no gene match. CDR3 in DNA: TGTGCCAGCAGCTTGAATAGCGGGGTCGCCTACGAGCAGTACTTC. Protein sequence: CASSLNSGVAYEQYF. The full variable domain, its missing parts supplied by reference TRBV7-2 and TRBJ2-7, is GAGVSQSPSNKVTEKGKDVELRCDPISGHTALYWYRQSLGQGLEFLIYFQGNSAPDKSGLPSDRFSAERTGGSVSTLTIQRTQQEDSAVYLCASSLNSGVAYEQYFGPGTRLTVT.

The V call is TRBV18, the J call TRBJ1-1; TRBD1 is a possible D gene (6 bases). The germline V gene encodes CDR1 KGHSH and CDR2 LQKENI. The CDR3 loop spans 16 amino acids. The germline V and J ends were trimmed by 3 bases and 1 base, with 15 bases remaining between them. The CDR3, as DNA: TGTGCCAGCTCACCCACCCCGGGACAACCGAACACTGAAGCTTTCTTT. Encoded protein: CASSPTPGQPNTEAFF.

The DNA of the CDR3 is TGCAGTGCTCGCCTTACTAGCGGGAGGGCCGGCGAGCAGTACTTC. This encodes CSARLTSGRAGEQYF. The chain carries TRBV20-1 and TRBJ2-7, with TRBD2 identical over 13 bases. The V segment lost 5 bases and the J segment 6 bases; nucleotides outside the gene matches: 10. The V gene's germline CDR1 is DFQATT and CDR2 SNEGSKA (reference sequence). The CDR3 sequence is 15 residues long.

CDR3 protein: CASSPGTGEDTEAFF. CDR3 coding DNA: TGTGCCAGCAGTCCCGGGACAGGGGAAGACACTGAAGCTTTCTTT. The rearrangement links TRBV28 to TRBJ1-1; 10 bases line up with TRBD1. The CDR3 is 15 residues long. CDR1 and CDR2 from the germline V gene are MDHEN and SYDVKM. J gave up 3 bases and V 5 bases, and 6 bases lay outside the gene matches.

Concerning this clonotype: Mismatch with germline at one junction end may stem from a read error. CDR3 region: CASSLNPTGAESGNTIYF. In nucleotides, the CDR3 is TGCGCCAGCAGCCTGAACCCGACAGGGGCTGAAAGTGGAAACACCATATATTTT. The chain uses TRBV7-3 and TRBJ1-3, with 8 bases matching TRBD1. The CDR3 loop spans 18 amino acids. From germline, CDR1 is SGHTA and CDR2 FQGTGA. Full variable domain (outside the CDR3, taken from reference TRBV7-3 and TRBJ1-3): GAGVSQTPSNKVTEKGKYVELRCDPISGHTALYWYRQSLGQGPEFLIYFQGTGAADDSGLPNDRFFAVRPEGSVSTLKIQRTERGDSAVYLCASSLNPTGAESGNTIYFGEGSWLTVV.

This chain joins TRBV29-1 and TRBJ1-6, with 9 positions matching TRBD1. The CDR3 is made up of 13 amino acids. CDR1 is SQVTM, CDR2 ANQGSEA, per germline. V shed 5 bases, J shed 7 bases, and the junction held 3 bases outside the gene matches. CDR3 bases: TGCAGCGTTCGGACAGGGGTGAATTCACCCCTCCACTTT. Protein product: CSVRTGVNSPLHF.

The gene calls are TRBV7-8 and TRBJ1-5, with a tentative D call TRBD1 (6 bases). Germline V CDR1 and CDR2: SGHVS, FQNEAQ. CDR3 length equals 17 residues. Trimming shortened V by 4 bases and J by 2 bases, and 18 bases separated the two germline ends. CDR3 amino acids: CASSYGIQGRRNQPQHF. The CDR3 region has the DNA TGTGCCAGCAGCTACGGGATTCAGGGGCGGCGCAATCAGCCCCAGCATTTT. Using reference TRBV7-8 and TRBJ1-5 for the parts outside the CDR3, the full variable domain is GAGVSQSPRYKVAKRGQDVALRCDPISGHVSLFWYQQALGQGPEFLTYFQNEAQLDKSGLPSDRFFAERPEGSVSTLKIQRTQQEDSAVYLCASSYGIQGRRNQPQHFGDGTRLSIL.

This clonotype was seen a few times. This rearrangement joins TRBV2 to TRBJ2-1; 11 positions agree with TRBD2. This CDR3 spans 15 amino acids. Unmatched junction bases numbered 5, after V lost 6 bases and J lost 4 bases. The germline V gene has CDR1 SNHLY and CDR2 FYNNEI. The CDR3 sequence: CASSKGTSGYNEQFF. The CDR3 DNA follows: TGTGCCAGCAGCAAAGGGACTAGCGGTTACAATGAGCAGTTCTTC. The full variable domain, with the rest looked up from reference TRBV2 and TRBJ2-1, is EPEVTQTPSHQVTQMGQEVILRCVPISNHLYFYWYRQILGQKVEFLVSFYNNEISEKSEIFDDQFSVERPDGSNFTLKIRSTKLEDSAMYFCASSKGTSGYNEQFFGPGTRLTVL.

The CDR3 protein is CASSPESTNEKLFF. CDR3 in DNA: TGTGCCAGTAGCCCCGAATCAACTAATGAAAAACTGTTTTTT. The chain recombines TRBV19 with TRBJ1-4; D not resolved. V dropped 6 bases and J dropped 0 bases, with 8 bases sitting between them. The CDR3 is made up of 14 amino acids. In germline, CDR1 is LNHDA, CDR2 SQIVND (reference sequence). Full variable domain (missing parts from reference TRBV19 and TRBJ1-4): DGGITQSPKYLFRKEGQNVTLSCEQNLNHDAMYWYRQDPGQGLRLIYYSQIVNDFQKGDIAEGYSVSREKKESFPLTVTSAQKNPTAFYLCASSPESTNEKLFFGSGTQLSVL.

This chain connects TRBV2 to TRBJ1-1; TRBD1 agrees at 8 bases. This CDR3 has 18 amino acids. CDR1 SNHLY and CDR2 FYNNEI come from the germline V gene. J was trimmed by 5 bases and V by 0 bases; bases with no gene match: 14. CDR3 nucleotides: TGTGCCAGCAGTGAAGCGCAAGGGTGGGCAGGGGGCAGGACTGAAGCTTTCTTT. This gives the protein CASSEAQGWAGGRTEAFF.

In DNA form, the CDR3 reads TGTGCCAGCAGAAGGGCCCAGGGGACTACTGAAGCTTTCTTT. Its translation is CASRRAQGTTEAFF. The chain has TRBV2 and TRBJ1-1, with a weak D call TRBD1 (6 bases). CDR1 is SNHLY and CDR2 is FYNNEI in the germline V gene. CDR3 length: 14 residues. V was cut by 6 bases and J by 5 bases, with 16 bases left in between.

The rearrangement links TRBV5-1 to TRBJ1-1; D gene uncertain. The CDR3 has 14 amino acids. The V end was cut by 0 bases, the J end by 7 bases, with 13 bases between. CDR1 and CDR2 (germline): SGHRS, YFSETQ. The CDR3 nucleotides are TGCGCCAGCAGCTTGGGATATGCCGGCAGTGAAGCTTTCTTT. It codes for CASSLGYAGSEAFF.

The chain links TRBV29-1 to TRBJ1-2; TRBD1 matches at 8 bases. CDR1 and CDR2 (germline): SQVTM, ANQGSEA. J lost 6 bases, V lost 7 bases, and 4 bases had no gene match. The CDR3 extends over 11 amino acids. The CDR3: CSGDRGDGYTF. The CDR3 nucleotides read TGCAGCGGTGACAGGGGCGATGGCTACACCTTC.

The gene calls are TRBV7-2 and TRBJ2-2, with D perhaps being TRBD1 or TRBD2 (7 bases each). Per germline, CDR1 SGHTA and CDR2 FQGNSA. V was pared by 5 bases and J by 5 bases, with 15 bases between. The CDR3 has 15 residues. CDR3 coding DNA: TGTGCCAGCAGCCCAAACAGGGGAGGGACCGGGGAGCTGTTTTTT. Its translation: CASSPNRGGTGELFF.

The chain combines TRBV4-1 with TRBJ1-4; D is perhaps TRBD1 (5 bases). Germline lookup yields CDR1 MGHRA and CDR2 YSYEKL. The CDR3 contains 14 residues. Trimming cost V 1 base and J 8 bases, with 11 bases left between them. The CDR3: CASSQAGTVEKLFF. CDR3 nucleotides: TGCGCCAGCAGCCAAGCTGGGACGGTAGAAAAACTGTTTTTT.

The gene calls are TRBV28 and TRBJ2-7, with 7 positions matching TRBD1. CDR3 length: 14 residues. Germline trimming cut 2 bases from V and 6 bases from J; bases unmatched to any gene: 7. Per germline, CDR1 MDHEN and CDR2 SYDVKM. CDR3 loop: CASSLAGTVGEQYF. The DNA for the CDR3 is TGTGCCAGCAGTTTAGCTGGGACAGTTGGCGAGCAGTACTTC.

The chain carries TRBV28 and TRBJ1-5; weak D call: TRBD1 (6 bases). The germline V gene has CDR1 MDHEN and CDR2 SYDVKM. V shed 7 bases and J shed 2 bases, with 12 bases lying between them. This CDR3 is 14 amino acids long. CDR3 amino acids: CASIRGGRNQPQHF. DNA of the CDR3: TGTGCCAGCATCCGGGGGGGCCGCAATCAGCCCCAGCATTTT.